This TCR beta chain emerged from a study of blood T cell repertoires in COVID-19. Across the whole study: Whether acute or convalescent, the COVID-19 samples came from the United States, Italy and Spain. T cells, B-cell-depleted T cells, or PBMCs supplied cDNA or gDNA.

Cohort assignment relied on participant-reported clinical history. Recovered status in Cohort 3 required two negative PCRs, clearance, or symptom resolution. The CDR3 is 15 amino acids. V trimming: 2 bases; J trimming: 6 bases; junction bases outside the gene matches: 7. In germline, CDR1 is GTSNPN, CDR2 SVGIG (reference sequence). The repertoire was sequenced with immunoSEQ multiplex PCR; TCRdb's copy has only in-frame clones and lacks some. Here the sample spans about 280,000 clones, approximately 85% being singletons. The chain combines TRBV30 with TRBJ1-2, with 12 bases lining up with TRBD1. The TCR originated in a woman between 25 and 40 years old who had recovered from COVID-19. The sequencing input was PBMCs or T cells enriched from blood (not recorded which). DNA of the CDR3: TGTGCCTGGAGTCCTCCGGGACAGGGGGCAAATGGCTACACCTTC. It encodes CAWSPPGQGANGYTF.